Shown below are 16 T cell receptor beta chains from a single sample sequenced in a study of regulatory T cells in long-lasting Graves disease. Described time point: persistent/refractory GD, antithyroid drugs over 5 years with positive TRAb. The TCR library was prepared using RNA isolated from PBMCs. Building of the TCR beta libraries involved iRepertoire HTBI primers and Arm-PCR of CDR3 regions. TCRdb re-called the multiplex PCR reads through MiXCR, storing one row per CDR3 protein. The repertoire holds approximately 400,000 distinct CDR3 sequences, with 20% as singletons. Here the sequenced sample was peripheral blood mononuclear cells (PBMCs), taken when the disease was refractory, from a patient treated with antithyroid drugs. The origin of the receptors is a female donor with Graves disease.

Many counts were recorded for this clonotype. The V and J genes are TRBV29-1 and TRBJ2-7; D may be TRBD1 or TRBD2 (6 bases each). The CDR3 spans 12 residues. Germline values: CDR1 SQVTM, CDR2 ANQGSEA. Trimming stripped 6 bases from V and 2 bases from J, with 11 bases between. CDR3 DNA sequence: TGCAGCGTAGGGGGGAACACCTACGAGCAGTACTTC. It specifies CSVGGNTYEQYF.

This rearrangement joins TRBV20-1 to TRBJ2-7; D may be TRBD2 (5 bases). V lost 1 base and J lost 4, with 11 bases in between. CDR3 size: 13 residues. In germline, CDR1 is DFQATT, CDR2 SNEGSKA (reference sequence). CDR3 DNA: TGCAGTGCTAGAGGGAGTGGGGAGTACGAGCAGTACTTC. Translation gives CSARGSGEYEQYF.

Ten or more counts support this clonotype. The rearrangement joins TRBV11-1 to TRBJ2-7; 12 bases fit TRBD2. The CDR3 runs 15 residues. Germline CDR1 SGHAT, CDR2 FQDESV (reference sequence). V shed 5 bases, J shed 7 bases, and the junction held 9 bases outside the gene matches. The CDR3 region is CASSTRLAGVGEQYF. Written as DNA, the CDR3 is TGTGCCAGCAGCACCCGACTAGCGGGAGTCGGTGAGCAGTACTTC.

This clonotype was counted only a few times. V is TRBV12-3 or TRBV12-4 and J is TRBJ2-5, with D maybe TRBD1 (8 bases). The length of the CDR3 is 14 residues. V lost 2 bases and J 12 bases, leaving 19 bases between the germline ends. The CDR3 protein is CASSLWPTGGAKYF. For the CDR3, the DNA is TGTGCCAGCAGTTTATGGCCCACAGGGGGGGCAAAGTACTTC.

The chain joins TRBV4-3 to TRBJ2-7, with D hard to call. Germline CDR1 and CDR2: LGHNA and YSLEER. Trimming took 0 bases from V and 4 from J, leaving 10 bases between them. The CDR3 spans 14 residues. The CDR3 DNA reads TGCGCCAGCAGCCAAGATCTGATTAATTACGAGCAGTACTTC. Amino acids: CASSQDLINYEQYF.

This clonotype was detected many times. The V and J genes are TRBV30 and TRBJ1-4; TRBD1 matches 7 bases. The CDR3 contains 14 residues. CDR1 and CDR2 from the germline V gene are GTSNPN and SVGIG (reference sequence). The V gene end was trimmed by 6 bases and the J gene end by 8 bases; junction bases not matched to a gene: 12. The CDR3: CACEYDRVGEKLFF. The CDR3 DNA follows: TGTGCCTGCGAGTACGACAGGGTTGGCGAAAAACTGTTTTTT.

The sample holds a few counts of this clonotype. The chain links TRBV29-1 to TRBJ2-1; perhaps D is TRBD1 or TRBD2 (5 bases each). This CDR3 has 18 amino acids. Germline V gene sequence: CDR1 SQVTM, CDR2 ANQGSEA. V was cut by 0 bases and J by 1 base, with 19 bases left in between. The CDR3 loop reads CSVEDWGRKRGSYNEQFF. The CDR3 DNA is TGCAGCGTTGAAGATTGGGGACGGAAAAGAGGGTCCTACAATGAGCAGTTCTTC.

V and J are TRBV29-1 and TRBJ1-2, with D unresolved. The CDR3 has 12 amino acids. V lost 4 bases to trimming and J lost 6 bases, with 12 bases between them. From germline, CDR1 is SQVTM and CDR2 ANQGSEA. The CDR3 bases are TGCAGCGTTGTGAGGACTAGGGATGGCTACACCTTC. Translation: CSVVRTRDGYTF. The variable domain in full, completed from reference TRBV29-1 and TRBJ1-2, reads SAVISQKPSRDICQRGTSLTIQCQVDSQVTMMFWYRQQPGQSLTLIATANQGSEATYESGFVIDKFPISRPNLTFSTLTVSNMSPEDSSIYLCSVVRTRDGYTFGSGTRLTVV.

Many counts were recorded for this clonotype. The chain has TRBV11-2 and TRBJ1-4; D is ambiguous. The CDR3 consists of 15 residues. From germline, CDR1 is SGHAT and CDR2 FQNNGV. Trimming cost V 1 base and J 7 bases, with 13 bases left between them. The CDR3 DNA follows: TGTGCCAGCAGCTTAGTCGGCGGCCGGGCTGAAAAACTGTTTTTT. It specifies CASSLVGGRAEKLFF. The full variable domain, completed using reference TRBV11-2 and TRBJ1-4, is EAGVAQSPRYKIIEKRQSVAFWCNPISGHATLYWYQQILGQGPKLLIQFQNNGVVDDSQLPKDRFSAERLKGVDSTLKIQPAKLEDSAVYLCASSLVGGRAEKLFFGSGTQLSVL.

In this sample, this clonotype turned up many times. The chain couples TRBV20-1 to TRBJ1-1, with D unclear. Germline V gives CDR1 DFQATT, CDR2 SNEGSKA (reference sequence). The CDR3 sequence is 14 residues long. Trimming took off 0 bases at V and 3 bases at J, with 11 bases between the two ends. CDR3 sequence (DNA): TGCAGTGCTAGAGATATGAGGCTGGACACTGAAGCTTTCTTT. It is translated as CSARDMRLDTEAFF.

The chain carries TRBV30 and TRBJ2-7; 7 bases are a match to TRBD2. V was pared by 2 bases and J by 2 bases, with 9 bases of the junction left unmatched. In germline, CDR1 is GTSNPN, CDR2 SVGIG (reference sequence). The CDR3 runs to 15 residues. Written as DNA, the CDR3 is TGTGCCTGGAGTACACGGACTAGAGGTCCCTACGAGCAGTACTTC. Translated: CAWSTRTRGPYEQYF.

A few counts support this clonotype. CDR3 residues: CASSAGGGANLAYEQYF. The CDR3 nucleotides are TGTGCCAGCAGCGCTGGGGGGGGGGCTAACCTTGCCTACGAGCAGTACTTC. The rearrangement uses TRBV9 and TRBJ2-7; D is possibly TRBD2 (7 bases). Trimming stripped 3 bases from V and 2 bases from J, with 21 bases between. CDR3 length equals 17 residues. In germline, CDR1 is SGDLS, CDR2 YYNGEE.

This clonotype was counted many times. V is TRBV28 and J is TRBJ2-7; 7 bases are shared with TRBD1. Germline CDR1 MDHEN, CDR2 SYDVKM. The junction had 6 bases not matched to a gene; V was cut back by 5 bases and J by 5 bases. This CDR3 contains 13 residues. DNA for the CDR3: TGTGCCAGCAGTATAACAGGGGTCCACGAGCAGTACTTC. This translates into CASSITGVHEQYF.

The CDR3, as DNA: TGTGCCAGCAGTGAATCGTCAGTTCCCCGCGAGCAGTACTTC. Translated: CASSESSVPREQYF. The rearrangement joins TRBV6-1 to TRBJ2-7; D call uncertain. The length of the CDR3 is 14 residues. Germline CDR1 reads MNHNS; CDR2 reads SASEGT. Trimming shortened V by 2 bases and J by 6 bases, and 14 bases separated the two germline ends.

V and J are TRBV20-1 and TRBJ1-1; the match to TRBD1 covers 9 bases. V shed 6 bases, J shed 3 bases, and the junction held 5 bases outside the gene matches. Germline V lookup: CDR1 DFQATT, CDR2 SNEGSKA (reference sequence). This CDR3 is 13 amino acids long. The CDR3 coding sequence is TGCAGTGCGCCCGGGACAGGGCACACTGAAGCTTTCTTT. It specifies CSAPGTGHTEAFF.

This clonotype was counted ten times or more. The rearrangement uses TRBV28 and TRBJ2-7; D possibly corresponds to TRBD1 (5 bases). This CDR3 spans 14 amino acids. Trimming left V 5 bases short and J 5 bases short, with 16 bases between. Germline lookup yields CDR1 MDHEN and CDR2 SYDVKM. The CDR3 here is CASSRPTALDEQYF. DNA for the CDR3: TGTGCCAGCAGTCGACCGACAGCCTTGGACGAGCAGTACTTC.